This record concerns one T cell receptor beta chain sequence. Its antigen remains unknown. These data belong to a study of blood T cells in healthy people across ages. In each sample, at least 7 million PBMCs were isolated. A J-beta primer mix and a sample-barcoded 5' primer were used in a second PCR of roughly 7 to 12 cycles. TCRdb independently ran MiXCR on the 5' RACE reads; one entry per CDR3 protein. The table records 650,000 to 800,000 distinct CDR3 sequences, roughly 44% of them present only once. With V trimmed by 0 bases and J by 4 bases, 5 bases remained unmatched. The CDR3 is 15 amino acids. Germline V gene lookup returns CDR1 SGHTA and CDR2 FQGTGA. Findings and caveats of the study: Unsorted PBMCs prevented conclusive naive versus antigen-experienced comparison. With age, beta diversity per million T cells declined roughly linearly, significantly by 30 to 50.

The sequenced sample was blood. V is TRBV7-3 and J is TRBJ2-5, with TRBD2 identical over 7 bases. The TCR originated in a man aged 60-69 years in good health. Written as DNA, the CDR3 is TGTGCCAGCAGCTTAACGTCCGGACTAGGAGAGACCCAGTACTTC. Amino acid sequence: CASSLTSGLGETQYF.